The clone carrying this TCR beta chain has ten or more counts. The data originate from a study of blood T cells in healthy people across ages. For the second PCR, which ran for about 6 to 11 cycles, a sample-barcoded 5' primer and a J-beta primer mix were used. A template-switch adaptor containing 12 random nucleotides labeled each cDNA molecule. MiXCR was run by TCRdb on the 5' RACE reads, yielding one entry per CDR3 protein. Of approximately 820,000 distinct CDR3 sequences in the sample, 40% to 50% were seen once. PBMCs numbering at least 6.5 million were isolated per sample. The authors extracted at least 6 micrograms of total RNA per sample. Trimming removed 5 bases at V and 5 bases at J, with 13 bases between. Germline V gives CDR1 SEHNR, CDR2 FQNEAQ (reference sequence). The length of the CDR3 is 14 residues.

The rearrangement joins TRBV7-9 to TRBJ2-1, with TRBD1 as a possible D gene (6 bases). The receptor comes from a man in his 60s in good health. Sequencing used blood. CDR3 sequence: CASSLGDTDNEQFF. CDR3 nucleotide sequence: TGTGCCAGCAGCCTAGGGGACACCGACAATGAGCAGTTCTTC. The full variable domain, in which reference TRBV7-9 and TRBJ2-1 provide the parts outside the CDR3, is DTGVSQNPRHKITKRGQNVTFRCDPISEHNRLYWYRQTLGQGPEFLTYFQNEAQLEKSRLLSDRFSAERPKGSFSTLEIQRTEQGDSAMYLCASSLGDTDNEQFFGPGTRLTVL.